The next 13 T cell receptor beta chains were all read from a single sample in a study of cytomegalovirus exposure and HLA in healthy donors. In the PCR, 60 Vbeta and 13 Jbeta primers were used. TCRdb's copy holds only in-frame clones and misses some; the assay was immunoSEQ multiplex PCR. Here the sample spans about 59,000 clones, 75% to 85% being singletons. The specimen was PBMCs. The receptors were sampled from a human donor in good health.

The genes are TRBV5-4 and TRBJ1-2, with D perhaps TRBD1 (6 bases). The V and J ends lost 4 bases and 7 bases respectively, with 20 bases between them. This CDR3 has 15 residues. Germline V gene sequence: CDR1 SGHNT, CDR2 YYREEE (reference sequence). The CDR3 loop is CASSLTPGTTLGYTF. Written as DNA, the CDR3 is TGTGCCAGCAGCCTAACCCCCGGGACAACACTTGGCTACACCTTC.

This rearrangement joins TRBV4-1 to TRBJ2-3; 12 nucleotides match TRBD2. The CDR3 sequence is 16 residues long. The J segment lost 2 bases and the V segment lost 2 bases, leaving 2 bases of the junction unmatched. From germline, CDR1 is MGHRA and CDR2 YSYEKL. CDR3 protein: CASSQLAGGVTDTQYF. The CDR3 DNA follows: TGCGCCAGCAGCCAACTAGCGGGAGGGGTCACAGATACGCAGTATTTT.

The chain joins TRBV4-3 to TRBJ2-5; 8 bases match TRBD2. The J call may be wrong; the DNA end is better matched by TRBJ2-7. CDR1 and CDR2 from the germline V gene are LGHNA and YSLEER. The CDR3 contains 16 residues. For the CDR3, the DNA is TGCGCCAGCAGCCAAGGCCCGGGGGGGCTTGGGTACGAGCAGTACTTC. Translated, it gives CASSQGPGGLGYEQYF.

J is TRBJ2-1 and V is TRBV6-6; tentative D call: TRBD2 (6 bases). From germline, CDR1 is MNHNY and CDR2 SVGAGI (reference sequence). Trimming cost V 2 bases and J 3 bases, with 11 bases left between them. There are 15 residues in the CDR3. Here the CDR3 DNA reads TGTGCCAGCAGTTACCCTCAGGGAGGCTACAATGAGCAGTTCTTC. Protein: CASSYPQGGYNEQFF.

For the CDR3, the DNA is TGTGCCAGCAGCACCGGGAACCGCGAAAAACTGTTTTTT. Its protein is CASSTGNREKLFF. J is TRBJ1-4 and V is TRBV2, with D unresolved. Germline assignment: CDR1 SNHLY and CDR2 FYNNEI. Deletions cut 6 bases from V and 8 bases from J, with 13 bases between. The CDR3 is 13 residues long.

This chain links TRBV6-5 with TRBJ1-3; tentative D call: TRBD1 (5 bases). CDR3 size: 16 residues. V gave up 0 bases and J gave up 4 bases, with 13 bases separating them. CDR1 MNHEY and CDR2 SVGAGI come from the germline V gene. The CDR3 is CASSYSGEGVGNTIYF. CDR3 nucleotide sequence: TGTGCCAGCAGTTACTCGGGGGAGGGAGTAGGAAACACCATATATTTT.

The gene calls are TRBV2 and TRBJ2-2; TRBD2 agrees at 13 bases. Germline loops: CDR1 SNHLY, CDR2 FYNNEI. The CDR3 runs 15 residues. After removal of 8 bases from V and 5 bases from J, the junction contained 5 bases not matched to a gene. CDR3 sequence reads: CASRTSGGRTGELFF. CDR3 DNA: TGTGCCAGCCGGACTAGCGGGGGAAGAACCGGGGAGCTGTTTTTT.

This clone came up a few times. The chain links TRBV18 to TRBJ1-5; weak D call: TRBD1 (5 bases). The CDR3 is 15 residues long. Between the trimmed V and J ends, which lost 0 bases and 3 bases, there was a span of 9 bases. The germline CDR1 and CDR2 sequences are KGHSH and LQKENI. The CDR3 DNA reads TGTGCCAGCTCACCACCTGGACACCTCAATCAGCCCCAGCATTTT. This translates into CASSPPGHLNQPQHF.

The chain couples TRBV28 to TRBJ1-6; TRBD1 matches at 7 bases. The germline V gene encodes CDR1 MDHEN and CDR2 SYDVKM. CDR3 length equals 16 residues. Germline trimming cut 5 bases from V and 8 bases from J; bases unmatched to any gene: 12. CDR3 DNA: TGTGCCAGCAGTATATCGGGTGGGACAGTTGATTCACCCCTCCACTTT. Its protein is CASSISGGTVDSPLHF.

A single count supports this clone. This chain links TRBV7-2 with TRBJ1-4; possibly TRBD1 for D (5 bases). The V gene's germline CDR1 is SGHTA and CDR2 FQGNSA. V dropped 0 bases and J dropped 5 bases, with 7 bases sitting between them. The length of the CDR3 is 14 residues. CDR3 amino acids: CASSLAGGNEKLFF. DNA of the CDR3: TGTGCCAGCAGCTTAGCCGGGGGGAATGAAAAACTGTTTTTT.

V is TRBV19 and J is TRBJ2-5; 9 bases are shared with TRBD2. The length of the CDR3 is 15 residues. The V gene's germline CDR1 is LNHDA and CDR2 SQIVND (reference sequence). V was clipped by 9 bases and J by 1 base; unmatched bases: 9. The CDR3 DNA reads TGTGCCAGCACGACTAGCGGCCAAATCCAAGAGACCCAGTACTTC. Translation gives CASTTSGQIQETQYF.

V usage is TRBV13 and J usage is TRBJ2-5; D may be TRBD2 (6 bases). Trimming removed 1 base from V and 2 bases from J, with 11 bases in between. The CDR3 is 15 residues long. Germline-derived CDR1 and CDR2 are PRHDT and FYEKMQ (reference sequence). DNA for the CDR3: TGTGCCAGCAGCTTAGATATCGGGGGTCAAGAGACCCAGTACTTC. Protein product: CASSLDIGGQETQYF.

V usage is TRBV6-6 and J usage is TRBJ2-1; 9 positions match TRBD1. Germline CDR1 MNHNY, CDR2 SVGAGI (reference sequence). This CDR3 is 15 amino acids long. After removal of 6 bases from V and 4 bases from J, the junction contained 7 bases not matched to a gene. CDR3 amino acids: CASSTLDRGYNEQFF. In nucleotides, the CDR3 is TGTGCCAGCAGCACCTTAGACAGGGGGTACAATGAGCAGTTCTTC.